This paragraph reports one T cell receptor beta chain. What this receptor recognizes is not known. No per-base quality is available; no much larger clone lies one base away. Preparation of the library involved the immunoSEQ multiplex PCR assay. The table comes from immuneACCESS by way of TCRdb, which keeps in-frame sequences with V and J called. Part of the clones is missing from these tables; in studies checked, under half for an unresolved V gene and the rest for unknown reasons. This sample has some 30,000 clones in its table, and roughly 87% of those were observed once. The top ten constitute approximately 8% of the sample. The CDR3, cysteine through phenylalanine, is 17 amino acids long. CDR3 DNA only is kept here, 51 bases in frame from base 1. According to the germline V gene (reference sequence), CDR1 reads LNHDA and CDR2 reads SQIVND. V is shortened by 0 bases, J by 2 bases, and the region joining them spans 16 bases.

The data were taken from a study of T cell changes during pregnancy in multiple sclerosis (dated by TCRdb to about 2019). Some background on the complete study: The study examined how the T cell repertoire changed over the course of pregnancy in women with multiple sclerosis.

The sequence was collected from a female donor with multiple sclerosis, enrolled in a pregnancy study. Specimen: CD8+ T cells from peripheral blood mononuclear cells, collected before pregnancy. In this chain, TRBV19 is recombined with TRBJ1-2; TRBD1 is a weak D gene call, 5 bases matching. The nucleotides are TGTGCCAGTAGTATAGATCTATGGGGCGCATTGAACTATGGCTACACCTTC. It specifies CASSIDLWGALNYGYTF.